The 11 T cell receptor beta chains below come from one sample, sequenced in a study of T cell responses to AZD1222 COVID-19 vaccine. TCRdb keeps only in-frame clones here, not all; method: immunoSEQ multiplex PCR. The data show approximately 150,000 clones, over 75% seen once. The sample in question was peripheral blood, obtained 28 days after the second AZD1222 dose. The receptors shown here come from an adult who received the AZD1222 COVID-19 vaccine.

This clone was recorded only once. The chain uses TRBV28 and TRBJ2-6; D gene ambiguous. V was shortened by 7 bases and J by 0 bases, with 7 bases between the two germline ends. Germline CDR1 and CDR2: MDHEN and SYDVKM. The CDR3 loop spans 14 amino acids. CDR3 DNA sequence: TGTGCCAGCACCAGGAGCTCTGGGGCCAACGTCCTGACTTTC. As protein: CASTRSSGANVLTF.

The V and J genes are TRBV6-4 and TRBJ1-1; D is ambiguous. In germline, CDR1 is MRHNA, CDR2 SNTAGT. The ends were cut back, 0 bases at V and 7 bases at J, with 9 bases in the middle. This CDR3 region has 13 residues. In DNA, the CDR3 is TGTGCCAGCAGTGACTCTCGGGTGGGTGAAGCTTTCTTT. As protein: CASSDSRVGEAFF.

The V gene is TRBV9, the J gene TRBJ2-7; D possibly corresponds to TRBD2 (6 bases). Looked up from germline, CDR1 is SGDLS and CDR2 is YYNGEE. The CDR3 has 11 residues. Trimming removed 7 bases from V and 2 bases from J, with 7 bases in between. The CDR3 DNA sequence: TGTGCCAGCGGGAGGCCCTACGAGCAGTACTTC. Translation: CASGRPYEQYF.

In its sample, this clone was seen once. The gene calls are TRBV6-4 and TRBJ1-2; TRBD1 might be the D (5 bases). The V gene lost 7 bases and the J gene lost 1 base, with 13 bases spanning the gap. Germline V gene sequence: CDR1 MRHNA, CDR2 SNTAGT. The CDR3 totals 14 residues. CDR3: CASTDQGRNYGYTF. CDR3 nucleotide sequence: TGTGCCAGCACCGACCAGGGACGTAACTATGGCTACACCTTC.

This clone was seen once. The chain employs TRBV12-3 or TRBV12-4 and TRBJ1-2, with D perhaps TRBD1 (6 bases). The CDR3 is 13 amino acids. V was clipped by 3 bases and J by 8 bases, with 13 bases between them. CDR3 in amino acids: CASSLGGPWGYTF. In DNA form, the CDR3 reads TGTGCCAGCAGTTTGGGGGGGCCCTGGGGCTACACCTTC.

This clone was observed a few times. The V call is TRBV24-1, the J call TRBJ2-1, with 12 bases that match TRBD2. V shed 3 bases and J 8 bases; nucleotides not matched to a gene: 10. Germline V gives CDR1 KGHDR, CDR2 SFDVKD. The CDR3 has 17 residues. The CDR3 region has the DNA TGTGCCACCAGTGATCCCAGGACTAGCGGGGAGGTGCATGAGCAGTTCTTC. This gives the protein CATSDPRTSGEVHEQFF.

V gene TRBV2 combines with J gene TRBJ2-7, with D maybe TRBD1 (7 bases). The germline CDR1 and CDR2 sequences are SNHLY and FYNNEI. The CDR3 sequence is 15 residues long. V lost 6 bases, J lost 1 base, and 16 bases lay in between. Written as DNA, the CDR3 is TGTGCCAGCAGCGTAGGGGGGACAGCTTCCTACGAGCAGTACTTC. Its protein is CASSVGGTASYEQYF.

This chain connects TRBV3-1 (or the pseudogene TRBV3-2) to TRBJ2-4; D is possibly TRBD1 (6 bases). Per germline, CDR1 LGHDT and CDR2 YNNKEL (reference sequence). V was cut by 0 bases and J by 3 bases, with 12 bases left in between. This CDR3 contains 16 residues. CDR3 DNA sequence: TGTGCCAGCAGCCAAGACGGCAGGGGTGGCAAAAACATTCAGTACTTC. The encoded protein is CASSQDGRGGKNIQYF.

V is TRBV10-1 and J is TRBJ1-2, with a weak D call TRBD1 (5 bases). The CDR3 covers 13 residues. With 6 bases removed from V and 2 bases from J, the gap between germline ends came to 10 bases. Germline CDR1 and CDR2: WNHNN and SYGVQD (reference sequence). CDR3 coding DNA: TGCGCCAGCAGCCGACAGCTAAACTATGGCTACACCTTC. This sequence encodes CASSRQLNYGYTF.

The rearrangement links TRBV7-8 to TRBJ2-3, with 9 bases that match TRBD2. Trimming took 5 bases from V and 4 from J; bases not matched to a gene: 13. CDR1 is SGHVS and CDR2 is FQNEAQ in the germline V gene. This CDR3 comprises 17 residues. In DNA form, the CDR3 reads TGTGCCAGCAGCCAGAGGGTTAGCGGGAGTTCCTCAGATACGCAGTATTTT. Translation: CASSQRVSGSSSDTQYF.

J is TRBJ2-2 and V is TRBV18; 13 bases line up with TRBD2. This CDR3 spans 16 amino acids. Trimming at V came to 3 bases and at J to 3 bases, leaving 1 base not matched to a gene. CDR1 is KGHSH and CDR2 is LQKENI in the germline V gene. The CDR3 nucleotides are TGTGCCAGCTCACCGGGACTAGCGGGGCACACCGGGGAGCTGTTTTTT. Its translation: CASSPGLAGHTGELFF.